This is a list of T cell receptor beta chains from one sample in a study of blood T cell repertoires in COVID-19. Profiling relied on immunoSEQ multiplex PCR, and the TCRdb table lists in-frame clones only, not all of them. The repertoire holds roughly 120,000 clones, with under 80% as singletons. The specimen sequenced was peripheral blood. The receptors were gathered from a man aged 50 or older with acute or convalescent COVID-19. Both conserved end residues are trimmed from each CDR3. The D gene is left open where the match is weak.

V	D	J	CDR3
TRBV4-1	-	TRBJ1-1	ASSQGLLNTEAF
TRBV7-8	TRBD2	TRBJ2-5	ASSLRTSGGRLQETQY
TRBV28	TRBD2	TRBJ2-1	ASSLETSGGWGEQF
TRBV19	-	TRBJ1-4	ASSIGYSTNEKLF
TRBV27	-	TRBJ1-1	ASSLFGGEAF
TRBV3-1/TRBV3-2	-	TRBJ2-1	ASSRTLSSVQF
TRBV7-9	-	TRBJ2-7	ASSLVGTPGEEQY
TRBV4-2	-	TRBJ2-1	ASSQALGGQENNEQF
TRBV10-1	TRBD2	TRBJ2-7	ASSPSGHEQY
TRBV20-1	-	TRBJ1-6	SANEGDDSPLH
TRBV11-2	-	TRBJ2-7	ASSYALQGGEQY
TRBV5-4	-	TRBJ2-3	ATSGDFTASDTQY
TRBV9	TRBD2	TRBJ2-1	ASSGGLAGLDEQF
TRBV10-2	TRBD2	TRBJ2-7	ASRGLAEYEQY
TRBV9	-	TRBJ2-7	ASSVTSDGGSYEQY